One and the same sample provided the 25 T cell receptor beta chains below, sequenced in a study of blood T cell repertoires in COVID-19. Some clones are missing from TCRdb's copy, which holds only in-frame ones; the method was immunoSEQ multiplex PCR. This sample has about 440,000 clones, with around 90% found just once. The source material was PBMCs or T cells enriched from blood (not recorded which). These receptors came from a man aged 18 to 29 who had recovered from COVID-19.

The rearrangement joins TRBV24-1 to TRBJ2-1; D perhaps matches TRBD1 (6 bases). The V end lost 4 bases, the J end lost 3 bases, and 12 bases lay between the germline ends. Germline CDR1 reads KGHDR; CDR2 reads SFDVKD. The CDR3 length is 15 residues. The CDR3, as DNA: TGTGCCACCAGTGAGTCGGGACAAGACTACAATGAGCAGTTCTTC. This codes for CATSESGQDYNEQFF.

The chain links TRBV5-1 to TRBJ1-5, with TRBD1 as a possible D gene (6 bases). Germline values: CDR1 SGHRS, CDR2 YFSETQ. V was pared by 5 bases and J by 0 bases, with 12 bases between. There are 15 residues in the CDR3. This CDR3 reads CASSPQGYSNQPQHF. The CDR3, as DNA: TGCGCCAGCAGTCCACAGGGTTATAGCAATCAGCCCCAGCATTTT.

This chain uses TRBV4-1 with TRBJ1-5; possibly TRBD1 for D (5 bases). The germline V gene encodes CDR1 MGHRA and CDR2 YSYEKL. This CDR3 region has 18 residues. The V and J ends lost 3 bases and 3 bases respectively, with 21 bases between them. The CDR3 region has the DNA TGCGCCAGCAGCCATCCCTCTGGCGCGGGACTCCACAATCAGCCCCAGCATTTT. Its translation: CASSHPSGAGLHNQPQHF.

This clone appeared once. The chain has TRBV5-1 and TRBJ1-5, with 9 bases that match TRBD1. The junction had 17 bases not matched to a gene; V was cut back by 2 bases and J by 5 bases. This CDR3 comprises 19 residues. CDR1 is SGHRS and CDR2 is YFSETQ in the germline V gene. CDR3 sequence: CASSLEPPGTGLVDQPQHF. Written as DNA, the CDR3 is TGCGCCAGCAGCTTAGAGCCTCCCGGGACAGGGTTAGTGGATCAGCCCCAGCATTTT.

V is TRBV30 and J is TRBJ1-4, with D possibly matching TRBD1 (6 bases). The CDR3 contains 14 residues. The V end lost 1 base, the J end lost 5 bases, and 11 bases lay between the germline ends. Germline V CDR1 and CDR2: GTSNPN, SVGIG (reference sequence). CDR3: CAWSGGQRNEKLFF. The CDR3 coding sequence is TGTGCCTGGAGTGGGGGGCAGCGAAATGAAAAACTGTTTTTT.

V and J are TRBV7-9 and TRBJ1-1; D call uncertain. Germline V CDR1 and CDR2: SEHNR, FQNEAQ (reference sequence). Deletions cut 1 base from V and 3 bases from J, with 18 bases between. This CDR3 is built from 17 residues. CDR3 protein: CASSLVEGTGVYTEAFF. The CDR3, as DNA: TGTGCCAGCAGCTTAGTAGAGGGAACGGGTGTATACACTGAAGCTTTCTTT.

This chain links TRBV3-1 (or the pseudogene TRBV3-2) with TRBJ2-3; weak D call: TRBD2 (6 bases). Germline assignment: CDR1 LGHDT and CDR2 YNNKEL (reference sequence). V lost 2 bases and J lost 4, with 13 bases in between. This CDR3 comprises 15 residues. CDR3 DNA: TGTGCCAGCAGCCAAAGCGGGTTTGGAGCAGATACGCAGTATTTT. Amino acid sequence: CASSQSGFGADTQYF.

V and J are TRBV19 and TRBJ1-1, with D tentatively TRBD1 (5 bases). Per germline, CDR1 LNHDA and CDR2 SQIVND (reference sequence). This CDR3 contains 13 residues. The V gene lost 3 bases and the J gene lost 4 bases, with 9 bases spanning the gap. The chain's CDR3 is CASSMQGSTEAFF. DNA of the CDR3: TGTGCCAGTAGTATGCAGGGTTCCACTGAAGCTTTCTTT.

CDR3 sequence: CASSQDPRELYNEQFF. The DNA for the CDR3 is TGTGCCAGCAGCCAAGATCCACGGGAGTTGTACAATGAGCAGTTCTTC. This chain connects TRBV3-1 (or the pseudogene TRBV3-2) to TRBJ2-1; a weak D match, TRBD2 (6 bases). V was trimmed by 0 bases and J by 4 bases, leaving 13 bases between them. In germline, CDR1 is LGHDT, CDR2 YNNKEL (reference sequence). This CDR3 comprises 16 residues.

The rearrangement links TRBV4-1 to TRBJ1-1, with 7 positions matching TRBD1. This CDR3 is 15 amino acids long. J was trimmed by 2 bases and V by 2 bases; bases with no gene match: 5. Germline V gives CDR1 MGHRA, CDR2 YSYEKL. In nucleotides, the CDR3 is TGCGCCAGCAGCCAACCCCGGGACAGCAACACTGAAGCTTTCTTT. Amino acids: CASSQPRDSNTEAFF.

V gene TRBV4-1 combines with J gene TRBJ1-1; a possible D gene is TRBD1 (6 bases). CDR3 length: 15 residues. CDR1 and CDR2 from the germline V gene are MGHRA and YSYEKL. The V and J ends lost 1 base and 0 bases respectively, with 9 bases between them. CDR3 protein: CASSQGQVVNTEAFF. CDR3 nucleotides: TGCGCCAGCAGCCAAGGACAGGTAGTGAACACTGAAGCTTTCTTT.

The chain carries TRBV5-4 and TRBJ1-1, with a weak D call TRBD1 (6 bases). The germline V gene has CDR1 SGHNT and CDR2 YYREEE (reference sequence). V lost 4 bases and J 1 base, leaving 8 bases between the germline ends. The CDR3 is made up of 13 amino acids. CDR3 DNA: TGTGCCAGCAGCATGGACAGGAACACTGAAGCTTTCTTT. It is translated as CASSMDRNTEAFF.

The rearrangement links TRBV7-9 to TRBJ1-4, with D uncertain. Trimming took off 0 bases at V and 7 bases at J, with 6 bases between the two ends. From germline, CDR1 is SEHNR and CDR2 FQNEAQ (reference sequence). This CDR3 contains 13 residues. CDR3 sequence (DNA): TGTGCCAGCAGCTTAGCGGGGAGTGAAAAACTGTTTTTT. Residues: CASSLAGSEKLFF.

J is TRBJ1-5 and V is TRBV5-8, with D unclear. The germline V gene has CDR1 SGHTS and CDR2 YDEGEE. Trimming left V 9 bases short and J 0 bases short, with 10 bases between. The length of the CDR3 is 13 residues. CDR3 DNA: TGTGCCACCCTGGGCGTTAGCAATCAGCCCCAGCATTTT. Its translation: CATLGVSNQPQHF.

CDR3 loop: CASSWTGDFNSPLHF. The CDR3, as DNA: TGTGCCAGCAGCTGGACAGGGGATTTTAATTCACCCCTCCACTTT. V is TRBV7-9 and J is TRBJ1-6, with TRBD1 matching 9 bases. With V trimmed by 4 bases and J by 6 bases, 4 bases remained unmatched. The CDR3 is 15 residues long. Germline V CDR1 and CDR2: SEHNR, FQNEAQ (reference sequence).

This chain uses TRBV30 with TRBJ1-5; D perhaps matches TRBD1 (5 bases). The CDR3 length is 14 residues. Germline CDR1 reads GTSNPN; CDR2 reads SVGIG (reference sequence). The ends were cut back, 0 bases at V and 6 bases at J, with 12 bases in the middle. The CDR3 protein is CAWSVLAQGQPQHF. CDR3 DNA: TGTGCCTGGAGTGTATTGGCCCAGGGTCAGCCCCAGCATTTT.

V usage is TRBV4-1 and J usage is TRBJ2-1; D possibly corresponds to TRBD2 (6 bases). V was trimmed by 4 bases and J by 0 bases, leaving 10 bases between them. This CDR3 is 15 amino acids long. In germline, CDR1 is MGHRA, CDR2 YSYEKL. The CDR3 region has the DNA TGCGCCAGCAGCCCGAGCGGGCACTCCTACAATGAGCAGTTCTTC. As protein: CASSPSGHSYNEQFF.

The chain recombines TRBV5-1 with TRBJ2-1, with TRBD2 matching 10 bases. Germline V gene data show CDR1 as SGHRS and CDR2 as YFSETQ. The CDR3 spans 16 residues. The trim removed 4 bases at V and 7 bases at J, leaving 11 bases unmatched. This CDR3 reads CASSPHLAGVVNEQFF. CDR3 DNA: TGCGCCAGCAGCCCCCACCTAGCGGGAGTCGTTAATGAGCAGTTCTTC.

A remark on this clone: This sample includes further DNA sequences coding for the same CDR3. The chain uses TRBV3-1 (or the pseudogene TRBV3-2) and TRBJ1-5; TRBD1 might be the D (6 bases). Trimming removed 2 bases at V and 6 bases at J, with 8 bases between. The CDR3 length is 13 residues. The germline V gene has CDR1 LGHDT and CDR2 YNNKEL (reference sequence). DNA of the CDR3: TGTGCCAGCAGCCAACAAGGGGGTCAGCCCCAGCATTTT. Translation gives CASSQQGGQPQHF.

CDR3 nucleotide sequence: TGTGCCAGCAGCCCAACCTCCGGGACTGGCGTCAAAACCTTC. Its protein is CASSPTSGTGVKTF. J is TRBJ1-2 and V is TRBV9; a weak D match, TRBD1 (5 bases). The CDR3 is made up of 14 amino acids. Trimming stripped 4 bases from V and 14 bases from J, with 24 bases between. Germline V gene lookup returns CDR1 SGDLS and CDR2 YYNGEE. Full variable domain (outside the CDR3, taken from reference TRBV9 and TRBJ1-2): DSGVTQTPKHLITATGQRVTLRCSPRSGDLSVYWYQQSLDQGLQFLIQYYNGEERAKGNILERFSAQQFPDLHSELNLSSLELGDSALYFCASSPTSGTGVKTFGSGTRLTVV.

This clone was observed a few times. The CDR3 DNA is TGTGCCAGCAGCCAAGAGAGGAGAGCTTTCTTT. It translates to CASSQERRAFF. This chain joins TRBV14 and TRBJ1-1; D is uncertain. The germline V gene encodes CDR1 SGHDN and CDR2 FVKESK. Deletions cut 0 bases from V and 10 bases from J, with 6 bases between. The CDR3 loop spans 11 amino acids. The full variable domain, with the rest looked up from reference TRBV14 and TRBJ1-1, is EAGVTQFPSHSVIEKGQTVTLRCDPISGHDNLYWYRRVMGKEIKFLLHFVKESKQDESGMPNNRFLAERTGGTYSTLKVQPAELEDSGVYFCASSQERRAFFGQGTRLTVV.

This sequence joins TRBV7-2 and TRBJ2-2, with a possible D match to TRBD1 (5 bases). Germline V gives CDR1 SGHTA, CDR2 FQGNSA. This CDR3 has 15 amino acids. Deletions cut 5 bases from V and 0 bases from J, with 10 bases between. CDR3 bases: TGTGCCAGCAGCAAGACAGCATCGAACACCGGGGAGCTGTTTTTT. It translates to CASSKTASNTGELFF.

The chain joins TRBV7-2 to TRBJ1-6; TRBD1 agrees at 7 bases. This CDR3 contains 18 residues. Germline V lookup: CDR1 SGHTA, CDR2 FQGNSA. The V segment lost 4 bases and the J segment 13 bases; nucleotides outside the gene matches: 22. The CDR3 DNA reads TGTGCCAGCAGCTCCACATATAGGGGGGAGGACAGGATGAACCCCCTCCACTTT. It codes for CASSSTYRGEDRMNPLHF.

The rearrangement links TRBV5-1 to TRBJ1-5; 7 bases map to TRBD1. Germline CDR1 is SGHRS and CDR2 is YFSETQ. This CDR3 region has 14 residues. The junction had 7 bases not matched to a gene; V was cut back by 4 bases and J by 6 bases. The CDR3 nucleotides are TGCGCCAGCAGCGCGGGGACAGATGGTCAGCCCCAGCATTTT. It codes for CASSAGTDGQPQHF.

The chain carries TRBV28 and TRBJ2-5; maybe TRBD1 (6 bases). Trimming removed 6 bases at V and 7 bases at J, with 18 bases between. The CDR3 totals 14 residues. Germline V gene data show CDR1 as MDHEN and CDR2 as SYDVKM. CDR3 amino acids: CASRSRGGVGTQYF. The CDR3 DNA reads TGTGCCAGCAGGTCCCGAGGGGGAGTAGGGACCCAGTACTTC.